This is a list of T cell receptor beta chains from one sample in a study of stem cell transplantation in POMP-related autoinflammatory disease. Sequencing was performed with immunoSEQ multiplex PCR; in TCRdb, only in-frame clones are kept and a portion is missing. The sample carries more than 200 clones, approximately 88% recorded once. Material for sequencing was Tregs from PBMCs. These receptors originate from a human donor in good health. CDR3s include the opening cysteine and the closing phenylalanine or tryptophan. A D gene is named only where the DNA matches it firmly. The listing skips clone size in some rows; elsewhere it reads once, few, many or a size class.

-	TRBV11-3	-	TRBJ2-6	TGTGCCAGCAGCGCCGCCTTATCTCGACAAAGTCGGGCCAACGTCCTGACTTTC	CASSAALSRQSRANVLTF
TRBD2	TRBV6-1	-	TRBJ2-7	TGTGCCAGTGCAAAGGCGGGGGTCCGCGAGCAGTACTTC	CASAKAGVREQYF
-	TRBV18	-	TRBJ1-3	TGTGCCAGCTCACCTCCAGTGCGGGGTTTCGGAAACACCATATATTTT	CASSPPVRGFGNTIYF
-	TRBV5-1	-	TRBJ2-6	TGCGCCAGCAGCTTGGGTTGGGGCATCTTAGGCCACTCTGGGGCCAACGTCCTGACTTTC	CASSLGWGILGHSGANVLTF
-	TRBV14	-	TRBJ2-2	TGTGCCAGCAGCCTACTATATGGCCAGGCGAACACCGGGGAGCTGTTTTTT	CASSLLYGQANTGELFF
-	TRBV6-1	-	TRBJ1-1	TGTGCCAGCAAAAAGGGGACCGGAAATACTGAAGCTTTCTTT	CASKKGTGNTEAFF
-	TRBV6-6	-	TRBJ1-5	TGTGCCAGCAGGAAACAGGGAAATCAGCCCCAGCATTTT	CASRKQGNQPQHF
TRBD1	TRBV7-2	once	TRBJ2-2	TGTGCCAGCAGCCGGGACAGCGCCACCGGGGAGCTGTTTTTT	CASSRDSATGELFF
-	TRBV5-4	-	TRBJ2-3	TGTGCCAGCAGCTCGGACCGCCGGGGTACGCAGTATTTT	CASSSDRRGTQYF
-	TRBV6-1	-	TRBJ1-2	TGTGCCAGCAGTGAACGCGAAGGGTGGAATGGCTACACCTTC	CASSEREGWNGYTF
TRBD1	TRBV5-1	-	TRBJ1-4	TGCGCCAGCAGCCGGGCGGCAGGGGGCGAAAAACTGTTTTTT	CASSRAAGGEKLFF
-	TRBV5-4	-	TRBJ2-7	TGTGCCAGCAGCTTGGGATACCCCACCTACGAGCAGTACTTC	CASSLGYPTYEQYF
TRBD1	TRBV7-9	-	TRBJ2-1	TGTGCCAGCAGCTCCCCCCCGCCAGGGGGTTTTTATGAGCAGTTCTTC	CASSSPPPGGFYEQFF
-	TRBV5-1	once	TRBJ2-3	TGCGCCAGCAGCTTGGGAGATACGCAGTATTTT	CASSLGDTQYF
TRBD2	TRBV7-9	-	TRBJ2-3	TGTGCCAGCAGGACTAGCCGCACAGATACGCAGTATTTT	CASRTSRTDTQYF
TRBD1	TRBV25-1	-	TRBJ1-6	TGTGCCAGCAGTGACTGGGGGACAGGAGGCTCACCCCTCCACTTT	CASSDWGTGGSPLHF
-	TRBV4-3	-	TRBJ1-1	TGCGCCAGCAGCCAAGACGGGGGTGAGAACACTGAAGCTTTCTTT	CASSQDGGENTEAFF